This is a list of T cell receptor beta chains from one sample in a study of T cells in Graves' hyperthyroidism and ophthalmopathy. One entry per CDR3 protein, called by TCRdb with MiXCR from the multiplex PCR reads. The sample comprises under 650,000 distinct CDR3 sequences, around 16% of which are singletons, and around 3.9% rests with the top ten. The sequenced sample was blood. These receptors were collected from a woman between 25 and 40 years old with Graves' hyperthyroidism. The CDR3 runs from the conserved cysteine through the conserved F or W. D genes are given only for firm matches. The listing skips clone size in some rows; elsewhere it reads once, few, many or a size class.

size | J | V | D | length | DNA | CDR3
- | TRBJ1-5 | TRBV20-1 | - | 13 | TGCAGTGCTAGAGACAGTGCCGGGCAGCCCCAGCATTTT | CSARDSAGQPQHF
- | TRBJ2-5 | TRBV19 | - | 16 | TGTGCCAGTAGTATAGAGGTAACCTATAGCCAAGAGACCCAGTACTTC | CASSIEVTYSQETQYF
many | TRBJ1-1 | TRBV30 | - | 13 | TGTGCCTGGAGTGTTGGGGCAGTCACTGAAGCTTTCTTT | CAWSVGAVTEAFF
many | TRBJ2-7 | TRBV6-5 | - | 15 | TGTGCCAGCAGTTACTCATGGAACGCCGCCTACGAGCAGTACTTC | CASSYSWNAAYEQYF
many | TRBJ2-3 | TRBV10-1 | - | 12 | TGCGCCAGCAGTGATACGACAGATACGCAGTATTTT | CASSDTTDTQYF
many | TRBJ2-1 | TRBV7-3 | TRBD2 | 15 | TGTGCCAGCAGCTCAGGAAGCGGGAGAGTCAATGAGCAGTTCTTC | CASSSGSGRVNEQFF
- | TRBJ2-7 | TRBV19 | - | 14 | TGTGCCAGTAGTCCGCACTCCACAGGCTACGAGCAGTACTTC | CASSPHSTGYEQYF
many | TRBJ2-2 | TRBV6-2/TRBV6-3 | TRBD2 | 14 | TGTGCCACCGGAGGAGCGGGAGAACCTGGGGAGCTGTTTTTT | CATGGAGEPGELFF
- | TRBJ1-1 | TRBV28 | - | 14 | TGTGCCAGCAGTTCCCTTCGACGACGCACTGAAGCTTTCTTT | CASSSLRRRTEAFF
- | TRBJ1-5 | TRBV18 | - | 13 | TGTGCCAGCAATATTGGCCGGGATCAGCCCCAGCATTTT | CASNIGRDQPQHF
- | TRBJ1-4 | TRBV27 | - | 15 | TGTGCCAGCAGTTTATCGCAGGCAACTAATGAAAAACTGTTTTTT | CASSLSQATNEKLFF
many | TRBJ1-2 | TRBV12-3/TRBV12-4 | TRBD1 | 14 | TGTGCCAGCAGCTTAGACAGGGCCGCCTATGGCTACACCTTC | CASSLDRAAYGYTF
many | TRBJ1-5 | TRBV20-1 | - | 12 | TGCAGTGCCAAGAAACAGAATCAGCCCCAGCATTTT | CSAKKQNQPQHF
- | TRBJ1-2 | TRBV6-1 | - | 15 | TGTGCCAGCAGTCTTCTCTCAGGGCTTGACTATGGCTACACCTTC | CASSLLSGLDYGYTF
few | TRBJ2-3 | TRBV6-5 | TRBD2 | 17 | TGTGCCAGCAGTTACCCCATTAGCGGGAGTAGCTCAGATACGCAGTATTTT | CASSYPISGSSSDTQYF
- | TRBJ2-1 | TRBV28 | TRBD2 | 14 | TGTGCCAGCGGAAAAGCGGGAACTAACAATGAGCAGTTCTTC | CASGKAGTNNEQFF
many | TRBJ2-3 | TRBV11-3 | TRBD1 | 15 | TGTGCCACCGCGACGGGACAGCCAGGCACAGATACGCAGTATTTT | CATATGQPGTDTQYF
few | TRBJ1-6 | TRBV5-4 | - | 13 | TGTGCCAGCAGCCCGGCCCATAATTCACCCCTCCACTTT | CASSPAHNSPLHF
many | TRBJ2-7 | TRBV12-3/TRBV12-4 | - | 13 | TGTGCCAGCCAAACGGGCTTGACTTACGAGCAGTACTTC | CASQTGLTYEQYF
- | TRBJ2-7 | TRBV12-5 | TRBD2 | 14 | TGTGCTAGTTCCTATCGGGGGGGGGGGGACGAGCAGTACTTC | CASSYRGGGDEQYF